The 3 T cell receptor beta chains presented below share a single source sample, sequenced in a study of neurological immune-mediated disorders. TCRdb re-analysed the 5' RACE reads in MiXCR, keeping a single row per CDR3 protein. Of some 60,000 distinct CDR3 sequences listed, 9.7% were seen once; the top ten hold under 15%. Noted time point: longitudinal time-point 2. Sequencing was performed on PBMCs. The receptor set was obtained from a man aged 25 to 40 in good health.

Note on this clonotype: A read error is likely, as this CDR3 ends without the conserved phenylalanine or tryptophan. The rearrangement joins TRBV28 to TRBJ2-7, with D hard to call. With 5 bases removed from V and 4 bases from J, the gap between germline ends came to 12 bases. CDR3 size: 13 residues. CDR1 is MDHEN and CDR2 is SYDVKM in the germline V gene. CDR3 DNA: TGTGCCAGCAGTCTCTCGACTGAGTACGAGCAGTACTTA. This gives the protein CASSLSTEYEQYL.

This clonotype was seen at least ten times. This rearrangement joins TRBV6-6 to TRBJ2-1; 11 bases are a match to TRBD1. Per the germline V gene, CDR1 is MNHNY and CDR2 is SVGAGI (reference sequence). CDR3 length: 17 amino acids. After removal of 2 bases from V and 1 base from J, the junction contained 4 bases not matched to a gene. The CDR3 region has the DNA TGTGCCAGCAGTTACCGGAGGGACAGGGGGTCCTACAATGAGCAGTTCTTC. This gives the protein CASSYRRDRGSYNEQFF.

Comment on this clonotype: Possible read error: a much larger clone is one base away. The J gene is TRBJ2-5, the V gene TRBV5-1; D is perhaps TRBD2 (6 bases). V lost 2 bases to trimming and J lost 7 bases, with 12 bases between them. Germline V gene data show CDR1 as SGHRS and CDR2 as YFSETQ. The CDR3 length is 13 residues. The CDR3 here is CASSFGDLGTQYF. In DNA form, the CDR3 reads TGCGCCAGCAGCTTCGGGGACTTGGGGACCCAGTACTTC.